This record looks at one T cell receptor (beta chain) sequence and its context. The read ends 3 residues early relative to the CDR3; the germline J gene fills the gap. This CDR3 spans 13 amino acids. After removal of 6 bases from V and 9 bases from J, the junction contained 8 bases not matched to a gene. Germline-derived CDR1 and CDR2 are LNHDA and SQIVND (reference sequence). This entry is derived from a study of T cells in women clearing cervical HPV infection. Libraries were prepared by immunoSEQ multiplex PCR; TCRdb keeps only in-frame clonotypes and omits some of them. This table lists about 24,000 clones.

This TCR was sampled from a woman aged 18-70 years with a cervical HPV16 infection that either progressed to CIN3+ or cleared (not recorded which). The material sequenced was blood buffy coat. The chain uses TRBV19 and TRBJ1-5; TRBD1 agrees at 7 bases. This chain's CDR3 is CASRTGFKGPQHF. The covered CDR3 bases are TGTGCCAGTAGGACAGGGTTTAAGGGGCCC.